These 17 T cell receptor beta chains share one sample of origin, sequenced in a study of shared clonotypes between healthy human individuals. Method: immunoSEQ multiplex PCR; TCRdb's copy keeps in-frame clones and lacks some. The sample lists 2,100,000 or so clones; approximately 96% were seen once. Sequenced: naive CD4+ T cells sorted from blood. Subset noted: CD45RA+ positively selected. Every receptor here comes from a man aged 18 to 35 in good health.

This sequence joins TRBV28 and TRBJ2-7; 10 bases agree with TRBD1. Germline lookup yields CDR1 MDHEN and CDR2 SYDVKM. J lost 2 bases, V lost 3 bases, and 10 bases had no gene match. The CDR3 has 17 amino acids. CDR3 protein: CASSLRGQGLRTYEQYF. As DNA, the CDR3 is TGTGCCAGCAGTTTGCGGGGACAGGGGCTCAGAACCTACGAGCAGTACTTC.

As for this clone: The sample carries other DNA sequences with the same CDR3. This chain links TRBV2 with TRBJ1-2; no reliable D call. Trimming took off 1 base at V and 4 bases at J, with 7 bases between the two ends. The CDR3 runs to 13 residues. CDR1 and CDR2 (germline): SNHLY, FYNNEI. CDR3 in amino acids: CASSEGQSYGYTF. In DNA, the CDR3 is TGTGCCAGCAGTGAAGGGCAGTCCTATGGCTACACCTTC.

This clone was seen once. The chain joins TRBV6-1 to TRBJ1-2, with no clear D. This CDR3 contains 12 residues. V shed 0 bases and J shed 7 bases, with 6 bases lying between them. Germline lookup yields CDR1 MNHNS and CDR2 SASEGT. The CDR3 protein is CASSEALGGYTF. The DNA for the CDR3 is TGTGCCAGCAGTGAAGCGCTTGGTGGCTACACCTTC.

The V and J genes are TRBV30 and TRBJ1-2, with D possibly TRBD1 on 6 matching bases. Germline loops: CDR1 GTSNPN, CDR2 SVGIG (reference sequence). With 2 bases removed from V and 4 bases from J, the gap between germline ends came to 14 bases. The CDR3 runs 14 residues. CDR3 region: CAWSPRDIRYGYTF. The DNA of the CDR3 is TGTGCCTGGAGTCCGAGGGACATCCGCTATGGCTACACCTTC.

The rearrangement links TRBV5-1 to TRBJ1-3; D is unresolved. Trimming took 4 bases from V and 0 from J, leaving 17 bases between them. The length of the CDR3 is 17 residues. Germline lookup yields CDR1 SGHRS and CDR2 YFSETQ. CDR3 region: CASSQNSFPISGNTIYF. As DNA, the CDR3 is TGCGCCAGCAGCCAAAACAGCTTCCCTATCTCTGGAAACACCATATATTTT.

This clone was detected only once. This rearrangement joins TRBV5-1 to TRBJ2-1; 11 bases are a match to TRBD2. The length of the CDR3 is 15 residues. V shed 6 bases and J 3 bases; nucleotides not matched to a gene: 5. Germline V gives CDR1 SGHRS, CDR2 YFSETQ. The CDR3 coding sequence is TGCGCCAGCACCCTCGGACTAGCGGGCTACAATGAGCAGTTCTTC. Protein sequence: CASTLGLAGYNEQFF.

Note on this clone: The same CDR3 arises from other DNA sequences in this sample as well. The CDR3 nucleotides are TGCGCCAGCAGTGAAGGGACAGACTATGGCTACACCTTC. Encoded protein: CASSEGTDYGYTF. The chain couples TRBV10-1 to TRBJ1-2; 7 bases agree with TRBD1. The CDR3 consists of 13 residues. V was clipped by 3 bases and J by 3 bases; unmatched bases: 1. Germline V CDR1 and CDR2: WNHNN, SYGVQD (reference sequence).

V usage is TRBV11-2 and J usage is TRBJ1-5; a weak D match, TRBD1 (5 bases). Germline CDR1 SGHAT, CDR2 FQNNGV. This CDR3 has 15 residues. Trimming took off 3 bases at V and 4 bases at J, with 13 bases between the two ends. CDR3 coding DNA: TGTGCCAGCAGCTTGGGGACGGTGAATAATCAGCCCCAGCATTTT. Translating it yields CASSLGTVNNQPQHF.

The chain is built from TRBV6-1 and TRBJ1-6; D possibly corresponds to TRBD1 (5 bases). The CDR3 contains 15 residues. V was cut by 5 bases and J by 9 bases, with 17 bases left in between. In germline, CDR1 is MNHNS, CDR2 SASEGT. The CDR3 loop is CASSRTGTQGSPLHF. CDR3 in DNA: TGTGCCAGCAGTCGCACCGGGACCCAAGGTTCACCCCTCCACTTT.

V is TRBV4-1 and J is TRBJ2-1, with TRBD2 matching 15 bases. Germline CDR1 MGHRA, CDR2 YSYEKL. The CDR3 covers 18 residues. V shed 3 bases and J 8 bases; nucleotides not matched to a gene: 11. CDR3 nucleotide sequence: TGCGCCAGCAGCCACACTCCGGGGACTAGCGGGAGGTGGGATGAGCAGTTCTTC. Its translation: CASSHTPGTSGRWDEQFF.

This clone came up once. The rearrangement uses TRBV25-1 and TRBJ2-1, with TRBD1 matching 7 bases. This CDR3 has 13 residues. CDR1 is MGHDK, CDR2 SYGVNS, per germline. V shed 6 bases and J 12 bases; nucleotides not matched to a gene: 11. The CDR3 here is CASSDGLRQGQFF. The CDR3 region has the DNA TGTGCCAGCAGCGACGGACTCCGACAGGGGCAGTTCTTC.

In DNA, the CDR3 is TGCAGTGCATCGTACGGCAATGAGCAGTTCTTC. Its translation is CSASYGNEQFF. The chain joins TRBV20-1 to TRBJ2-1; D not resolved. Germline V gene sequence: CDR1 DFQATT, CDR2 SNEGSKA (reference sequence). V was clipped by 6 bases and J by 6 bases, with 9 bases between them. The CDR3 is made up of 11 amino acids.

This clone was recorded once. This chain joins TRBV5-1 and TRBJ2-3; 10 bases match TRBD1. The V gene's germline CDR1 is SGHRS and CDR2 YFSETQ. CDR3 size: 17 residues. The ends lost 5 bases at V and 2 bases at J; junction bases unmatched: 11. DNA for the CDR3: TGCGCCAGCAGTTGGACAAGGACAGGGGGTTTCACAGATACGCAGTATTTT. Protein sequence: CASSWTRTGGFTDTQYF.

As to this clone: Other DNA sequences of this sample code for an identical CDR3. This chain connects TRBV30 to TRBJ2-7; no definite D call. The CDR3 loop spans 12 amino acids. Trimming stripped 0 bases from V and 3 bases from J, with 6 bases between. Germline CDR1 and CDR2: GTSNPN and SVGIG (reference sequence). The CDR3 is CAWSVGSYEQYF. CDR3 DNA sequence: TGTGCCTGGAGTGTGGGTAGCTACGAGCAGTACTTC. Drawing the rest from reference TRBV30 and TRBJ2-7, the complete variable domain is SQTIHQWPATLVQPVGSPLSLECTVEGTSNPNLYWYRQAAGRGLQLLFYSVGIGQISSEVPQNLSASRPQDRQFILSSKKLLLSDSGFYLCAWSVGSYEQYFGPGTRLTVT.

This chain joins TRBV6-1 and TRBJ1-1, with TRBD1 matching over 7 bases. This CDR3 is 15 amino acids long. V lost 6 bases, J lost 2 bases, and 9 bases stayed unmatched. Germline V gene sequence: CDR1 MNHNS, CDR2 SASEGT. The CDR3 reads CASRSDRAVNTEAFF. CDR3 DNA sequence: TGTGCCAGCAGGTCCGACAGGGCCGTTAACACTGAAGCTTTCTTT.

The gene calls are TRBV6-1 and TRBJ2-7, with D perhaps assigned TRBD1 or TRBD2 (5 bases each). The V and J ends lost 6 bases and 7 bases respectively, with 19 bases between them. Germline V gene data show CDR1 as MNHNS and CDR2 as SASEGT. The CDR3 has 14 amino acids. The CDR3 bases are TGTGCCAGCAGCTCCGGGACGTCGGAGAGGGAGCAGTACTTC. This sequence encodes CASSSGTSEREQYF.

This clone was observed a handful of times. The rearrangement joins TRBV29-1 to TRBJ1-1; no clear D gene. The CDR3 runs 13 residues. Germline values: CDR1 SQVTM, CDR2 ANQGSEA. Trimming left V 4 bases short and J 0 bases short, with 9 bases between. The CDR3 spells CSVVQQLNTEAFF. CDR3 in DNA: TGCAGCGTTGTTCAACAGTTGAACACTGAAGCTTTCTTT. Filled out from reference TRBV29-1 and TRBJ1-1, the complete variable domain reads SAVISQKPSRDICQRGTSLTIQCQVDSQVTMMFWYRQQPGQSLTLIATANQGSEATYESGFVIDKFPISRPNLTFSTLTVSNMSPEDSSIYLCSVVQQLNTEAFFGQGTRLTVV.